This TCR beta chain was identified in a study of OX40 agonist ivuxolimab in advanced cancers. On the study more broadly: Partial responses were achieved by three patients, of whom one had hepatocellular carcinoma and two had cutaneous melanoma. Findings and limits, study-wide: At 0.1 to 3.0 mg/kg and by week 6, clonal expansion occurred in CD4+ and CD8+ blood T cells. Expanded clones were, on average, more numerous in CD8+ T cells than in CD4+.

This CDR3 is 14 amino acids long. V gave up 6 bases and J gave up 0 bases, with 9 bases separating them. Germline V gene data show CDR1 as WNHNN and CDR2 as SYGVQD (reference sequence). Only in-frame clones appear in the TCRdb table, and some are missing; sequencing was by immunoSEQ multiplex PCR. Among about 80,000 clones listed, 80% to 90% were seen once. This clone has only one observation. Its specificity is not known. The clonotype originates from an adult with an advanced solid tumor such as melanoma, head and neck, liver or kidney cancer. This chain uses TRBV10-1 with TRBJ2-1, with D hard to call. Sequencing was performed on CD4+ or CD8+ T cells sorted from blood, taken in a trial of the OX40 agonist ivuxolimab. This CDR3 reads CASRPSSSYNEQFF. The CDR3 region has the DNA TGCGCCAGCAGACCCTCGAGCTCCTACAATGAGCAGTTCTTC.